This TCR beta chain was identified during a study of cytomegalovirus exposure and HLA in healthy donors. At the level of the study: For the roughly 400 genotyped donors, 75% to 90% fell within the Caucasian-associated ancestry cluster.

Germline V gives CDR1 WSHSY, CDR2 SAAADI. The CDR3 loop spans 18 amino acids. V lost 0 bases and J lost 2; bases outside the gene matches: 12. This clone was observed once. 13 Jbeta primers and 60 Vbeta primers were used for the PCR. Measured with immunoSEQ multiplex PCR; TCRdb has only the in-frame clones, and not every one. The sample contains a few hundred thousand clones, approximately 90% of which appear only once. The clonotype was recovered from a woman aged 18-35 years in good health and CMV-seronegative. Sequenced material: PBMCs. The chain carries TRBV10-2 and TRBJ2-5; TRBD2 agrees at 7 bases. CDR3 protein: CASSESHPRSGGQETQYF. Written as DNA, the CDR3 is TGCGCCAGCAGTGAGTCCCACCCCAGGTCGGGGGGACAAGAGACCCAGTACTTC.